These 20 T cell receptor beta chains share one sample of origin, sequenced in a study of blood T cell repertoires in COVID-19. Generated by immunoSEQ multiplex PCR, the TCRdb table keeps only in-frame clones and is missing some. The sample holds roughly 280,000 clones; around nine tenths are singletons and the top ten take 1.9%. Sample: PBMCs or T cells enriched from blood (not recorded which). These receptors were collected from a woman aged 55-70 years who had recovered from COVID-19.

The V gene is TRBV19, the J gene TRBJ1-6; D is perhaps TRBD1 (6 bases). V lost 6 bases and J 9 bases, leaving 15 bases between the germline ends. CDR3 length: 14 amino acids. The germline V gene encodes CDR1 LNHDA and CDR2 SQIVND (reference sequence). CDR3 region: CASSQQGSGSPLHF. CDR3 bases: TGTGCCAGTAGCCAACAGGGCTCAGGTTCACCCCTCCACTTT.

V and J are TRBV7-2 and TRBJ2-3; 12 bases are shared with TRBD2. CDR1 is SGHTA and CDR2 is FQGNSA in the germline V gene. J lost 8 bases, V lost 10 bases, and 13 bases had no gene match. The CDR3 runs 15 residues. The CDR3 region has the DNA TGTGCCACCTCTCGACTAGCGGGAGCCGGTGGTACGCAGTATTTT. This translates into CATSRLAGAGGTQYF.

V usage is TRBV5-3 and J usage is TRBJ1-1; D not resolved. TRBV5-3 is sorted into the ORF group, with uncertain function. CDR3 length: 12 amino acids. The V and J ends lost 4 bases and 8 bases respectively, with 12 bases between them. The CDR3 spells CARSRRGDEAFF. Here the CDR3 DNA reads TGTGCCAGAAGCCGACGGGGAGACGAAGCTTTCTTT.

As DNA, the CDR3 is TGTGCCAGCAGTCTACAGGGGCCGGGTGGCTACACCTTC. Translating it yields CASSLQGPGGYTF. The chain uses TRBV2 and TRBJ1-2; 7 nucleotides align to TRBD1. V shed 5 bases and J 7 bases; nucleotides not matched to a gene: 7. Germline CDR1 SNHLY, CDR2 FYNNEI. The length of the CDR3 is 13 residues.

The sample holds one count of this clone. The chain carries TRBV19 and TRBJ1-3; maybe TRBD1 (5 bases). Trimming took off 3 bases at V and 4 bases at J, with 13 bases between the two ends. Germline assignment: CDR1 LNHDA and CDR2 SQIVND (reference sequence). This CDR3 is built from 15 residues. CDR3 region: CASSIDGGAGNTIYF. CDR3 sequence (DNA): TGTGCCAGTAGTATTGACGGGGGAGCCGGAAACACCATATATTTT. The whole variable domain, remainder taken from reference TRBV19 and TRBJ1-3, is DGGITQSPKYLFRKEGQNVTLSCEQNLNHDAMYWYRQDPGQGLRLIYYSQIVNDFQKGDIAEGYSVSREKKESFPLTVTSAQKNPTAFYLCASSIDGGAGNTIYFGEGSWLTVV.

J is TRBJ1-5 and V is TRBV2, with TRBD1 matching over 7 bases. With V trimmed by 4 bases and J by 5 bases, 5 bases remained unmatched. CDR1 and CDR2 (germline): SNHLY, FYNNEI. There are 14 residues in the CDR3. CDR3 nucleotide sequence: TGTGCCAGCAGTGGCCGGGACAGATATCAGCCCCAGCATTTT. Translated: CASSGRDRYQPQHF.

CDR3 DNA: TGCGCCAGCAGTCAAAGGCTCACAACAGGGGGGGTAGAGCCCCAGCATTTT. As protein: CASSQRLTTGGVEPQHF. The chain has TRBV23-1 and TRBJ1-5, with TRBD1 matching 8 bases. TRBV23-1 is recorded as an ORF, its role being uncertain. The CDR3 is made up of 17 amino acids. With 2 bases clipped from V and 8 bases from J, the junction kept 14 bases outside the gene matches.

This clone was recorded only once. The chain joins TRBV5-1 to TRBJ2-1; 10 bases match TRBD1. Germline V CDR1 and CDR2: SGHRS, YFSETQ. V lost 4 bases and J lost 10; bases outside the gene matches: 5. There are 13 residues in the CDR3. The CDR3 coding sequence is TGCGCCAGCAGCGGACAGGGGGTAGACGAGCAGTTCTTC. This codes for CASSGQGVDEQFF.

In DNA form, the CDR3 reads TGTGCCAGCTTCGACCAGGGGGTATCAAGACAAAAACTGTTTTTT. This sequence encodes CASFDQGVSRQKLFF. This chain uses TRBV18 with TRBJ1-4; 7 bases fit TRBD1. Looked up from germline, CDR1 is KGHSH and CDR2 is LQKENI. V was pared by 7 bases and J by 9 bases, with 14 bases of the junction left unmatched. This CDR3 spans 15 amino acids. Supplemented by reference TRBV18 and TRBJ1-4, the full variable domain reads NAGVMQNPRHLVRRRGQEARLRCSPMKGHSHVYWYRQLPEEGLKFMVYLQKENIIDESGMPKERFSAEFPKEGPSILRIQQVVRGDSAAYFCASFDQGVSRQKLFFGSGTQLSVL.

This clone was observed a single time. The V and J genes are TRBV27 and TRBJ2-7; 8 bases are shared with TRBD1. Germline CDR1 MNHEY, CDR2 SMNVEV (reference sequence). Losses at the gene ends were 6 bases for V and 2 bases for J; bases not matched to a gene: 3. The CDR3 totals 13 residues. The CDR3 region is CASRRQGTYEQYF. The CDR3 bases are TGTGCCAGCAGAAGACAGGGGACCTACGAGCAGTACTTC.

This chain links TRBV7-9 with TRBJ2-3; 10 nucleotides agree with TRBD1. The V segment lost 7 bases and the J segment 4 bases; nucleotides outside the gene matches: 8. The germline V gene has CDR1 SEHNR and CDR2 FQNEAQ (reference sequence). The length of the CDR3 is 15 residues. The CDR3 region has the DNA TGTGCCAGCAACGACGTGACAGGGGGCGCAGATACGCAGTATTTT. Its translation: CASNDVTGGADTQYF.

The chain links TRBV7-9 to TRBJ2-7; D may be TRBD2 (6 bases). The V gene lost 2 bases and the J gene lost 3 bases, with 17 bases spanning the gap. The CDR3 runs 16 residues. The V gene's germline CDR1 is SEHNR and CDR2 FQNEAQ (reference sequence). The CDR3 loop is CASSLLPAGTNYEQYF. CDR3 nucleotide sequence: TGTGCCAGCAGCTTACTTCCTGCGGGAACAAACTACGAGCAGTACTTC. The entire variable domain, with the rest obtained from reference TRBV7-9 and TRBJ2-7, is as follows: DTGVSQNPRHKITKRGQNVTFRCDPISEHNRLYWYRQTLGQGPEFLTYFQNEAQLEKSRLLSDRFSAERPKGSFSTLEIQRTEQGDSAMYLCASSLLPAGTNYEQYFGPGTRLTVT.

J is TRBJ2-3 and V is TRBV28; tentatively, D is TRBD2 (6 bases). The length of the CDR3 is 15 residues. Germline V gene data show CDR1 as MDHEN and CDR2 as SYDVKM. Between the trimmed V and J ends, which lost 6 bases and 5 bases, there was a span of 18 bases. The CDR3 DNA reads TGTGCCAGCAGCAAGACTAGACCTTCTTTAGATACGCAGTATTTT. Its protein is CASSKTRPSLDTQYF.

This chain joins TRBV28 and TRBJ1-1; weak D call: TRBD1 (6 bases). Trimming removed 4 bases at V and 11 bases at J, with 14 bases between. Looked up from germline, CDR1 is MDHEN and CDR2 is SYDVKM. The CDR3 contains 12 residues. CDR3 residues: CASSSQGLGAFF. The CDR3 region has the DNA TGTGCCAGCAGTTCCCAGGGGCTGGGGGCTTTCTTT.

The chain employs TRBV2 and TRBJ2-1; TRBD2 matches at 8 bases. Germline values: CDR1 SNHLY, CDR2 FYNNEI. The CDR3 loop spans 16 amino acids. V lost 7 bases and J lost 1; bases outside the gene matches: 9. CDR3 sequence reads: CASTRGGPSSYNEQFF. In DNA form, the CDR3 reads TGTGCCAGCACCCGGGGGGGCCCGTCTTCCTACAATGAGCAGTTCTTC.

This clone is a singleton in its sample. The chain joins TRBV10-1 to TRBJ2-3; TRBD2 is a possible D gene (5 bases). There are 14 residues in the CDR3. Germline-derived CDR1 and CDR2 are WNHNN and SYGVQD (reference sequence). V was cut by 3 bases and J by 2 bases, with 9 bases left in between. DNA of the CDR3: TGCGCCAGCAGTGAAGGCGGGCTCACAGATACGCAGTATTTT. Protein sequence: CASSEGGLTDTQYF.

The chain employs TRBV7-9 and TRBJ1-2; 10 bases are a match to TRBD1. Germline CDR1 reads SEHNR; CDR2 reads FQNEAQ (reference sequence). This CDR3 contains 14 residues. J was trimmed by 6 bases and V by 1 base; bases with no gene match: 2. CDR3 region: CASSLGTGGDGYTF. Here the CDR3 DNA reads TGTGCCAGCAGCTTAGGGACAGGGGGTGATGGCTACACCTTC.

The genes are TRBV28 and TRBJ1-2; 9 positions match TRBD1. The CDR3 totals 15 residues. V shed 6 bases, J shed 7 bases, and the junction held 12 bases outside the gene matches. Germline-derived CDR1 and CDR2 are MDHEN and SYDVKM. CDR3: CASSPSRDREPGYTF. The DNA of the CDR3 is TGTGCCAGCAGCCCATCCCGGGACAGGGAACCTGGCTACACCTTC.

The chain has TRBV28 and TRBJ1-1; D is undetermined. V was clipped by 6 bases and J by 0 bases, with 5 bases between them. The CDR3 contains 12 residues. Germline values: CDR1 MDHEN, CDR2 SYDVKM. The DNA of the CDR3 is TGTGCCAGCAGGGACTTGAACACTGAAGCTTTCTTT. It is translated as CASRDLNTEAFF.

The CDR3 region is CASSQERPYGYTF. CDR3 nucleotides: TGCGCCAGCAGCCAAGAGAGGCCCTATGGCTACACCTTC. V gene TRBV4-1 combines with J gene TRBJ1-2; D call uncertain. Trimming took off 0 bases at V and 4 bases at J, with 6 bases between the two ends. The length of the CDR3 is 13 residues. Germline CDR1 reads MGHRA; CDR2 reads YSYEKL.